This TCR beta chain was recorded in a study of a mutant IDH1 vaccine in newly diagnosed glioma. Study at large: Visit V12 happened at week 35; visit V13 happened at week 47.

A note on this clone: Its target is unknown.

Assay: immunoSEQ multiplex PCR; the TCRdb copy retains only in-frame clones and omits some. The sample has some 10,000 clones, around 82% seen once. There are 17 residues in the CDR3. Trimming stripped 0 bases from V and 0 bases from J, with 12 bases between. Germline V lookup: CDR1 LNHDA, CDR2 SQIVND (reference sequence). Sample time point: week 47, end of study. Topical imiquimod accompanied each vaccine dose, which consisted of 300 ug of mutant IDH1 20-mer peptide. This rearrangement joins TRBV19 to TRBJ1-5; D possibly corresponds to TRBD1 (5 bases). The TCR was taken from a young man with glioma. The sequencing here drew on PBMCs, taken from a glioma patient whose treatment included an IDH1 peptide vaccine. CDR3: CASSIDPRDSSNQPQHF. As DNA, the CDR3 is TGTGCCAGTAGTATAGATCCCCGGGACTCTAGCAATCAGCCCCAGCATTTT.